Detailed here is one T cell receptor beta chain. What it binds is not known. This sample was taken from a study of response to subunit inactivated influenza vaccine. Study observations and caveats: With each seasonal influenza vaccination, the authors suggested, few new T cells are recruited.

The CDR3 runs to 15 residues. The germline CDR1 and CDR2 sequences are SGDLS and YYNGEE. V lost 0 bases to trimming and J lost 10 bases; unmatched junction nucleotides: 10. TCRdb called the RT-PCR reads again in MiXCR, with one record for every CDR3 protein. The sample holds approximately 680,000 distinct CDR3 sequences, 15% to 19% seen once. The sequence was collected from a middle-aged man who received an inactivated influenza vaccine. This sample comprised PBMCs from blood, obtained roughly 13 days after vaccination. The V and J genes are TRBV9 and TRBJ2-1, with 7 bases lining up with TRBD2. CDR3 residues: CASSVGQRIGGEQFF. CDR3 nucleotide sequence: TGTGCCAGCAGCGTAGGACAGAGGATCGGGGGGGAGCAGTTCTTC.